This is a list of T cell receptor beta chains from one sample in a study of T cell changes during pregnancy in multiple sclerosis. Clones were read by immunoSEQ multiplex PCR, and TCRdb kept only the in-frame ones, dropping some. Of about 67,000 clones in the sample, 90% were seen once. Sequences were derived from peripheral blood, sampled in the third trimester of pregnancy. The receptors were gathered from a female donor with multiple sclerosis, enrolled in a pregnancy study. The CDR3 runs from the conserved cysteine through the conserved F or W. The D gene is left open where the match is weak. Clone size is not always given. Where it is, it says once, few, many or a class for expanded clones.

V gene	clone size	D gene	J gene	CDR3 protein	CDR3 DNA
TRBV14	.	TRBD1	TRBJ2-2	CASSRQAGTGGTGELFF	TGTGCCAGCAGTCGACAAGCAGGGACAGGGGGAACCGGGGAGCTGTTTTTT
TRBV2	.	.	TRBJ2-7	CASSESSYEQYF	TGTGCCAGCAGTGAATCGAGCTACGAGCAGTACTTC
TRBV30	.	.	TRBJ2-2	CAWSVSGGRFAGELFF	TGTGCCTGGAGTGTATCCGGGGGGCGCTTCGCCGGGGAGCTGTTTTTT
TRBV10-3	medium-sized	.	TRBJ1-1	CAISESTGEAFF	TGTGCCATCAGTGAATCAACAGGTGAAGCTTTCTTT
TRBV2	many	TRBD1	TRBJ1-1	CASIRGGKNTEAFF	TGTGCCAGCATCAGAGGGGGCAAGAACACTGAAGCTTTCTTT
TRBV9	.	.	TRBJ2-5	CASSVGGQETQYF	TGTGCCAGCAGCGTTGGGGGGCAAGAGACCCAGTACTTC
TRBV6-1	once	.	TRBJ1-1	CASLGTLEAFF	TGTGCCAGCCTGGGGACTCTTGAAGCTTTCTTT
TRBV5-4	.	.	TRBJ2-7	CASSLSYRQQSSYEQYF	TGTGCCAGCAGCTTGTCATACCGACAGCAAAGCTCCTACGAGCAGTACTTC
TRBV30	once	TRBD2	TRBJ2-1	CAWSLGGGFDEQFF	TGTGCCTGGAGTTTAGGCGGGGGATTCGATGAGCAGTTCTTC
TRBV11-2	.	.	TRBJ1-2	CASSFRLGDLDGYTF	TGTGCCAGCAGCTTTCGCCTAGGGGATTTGGATGGCTACACCTTC
TRBV5-1	.	TRBD1	TRBJ2-5	CASSLGTGQETQYF	TGCGCCAGCAGCTTAGGGACAGGACAAGAGACCCAGTACTTC
TRBV6-5	.	.	TRBJ1-3	CASSYSTVWVGNTIYF	TGTGCCAGCAGTTACTCGACAGTTTGGGTTGGAAACACCATATATTTT
TRBV11-3	.	.	TRBJ2-3	CASSLGTSTDTQYF	TGTGCCAGCAGCTTAGGGACTAGCACAGATACGCAGTATTTT
TRBV28	.	TRBD2	TRBJ2-3	CASSPMLLAGADTQYF	TGTGCCAGCAGCCCAATGCTACTAGCGGGGGCAGATACGCAGTATTTT
TRBV2	.	.	TRBJ1-2	CASSEHLMDSYLYGYTF	TGTGCCAGCAGTGAACACCTTATGGACAGCTACCTCTATGGCTACACCTTC
TRBV28	.	TRBD2	TRBJ2-7	CASSPESAGGRYEQYF	TGTGCCAGCAGCCCGGAAAGCGCGGGAGGGCGGTACGAGCAGTACTTC
TRBV11-2	.	.	TRBJ2-5	CASSLVRGGETQYF	TGTGCCAGCAGCTTAGTCAGGGGCGGAGAGACCCAGTACTTC
TRBV10-3	.	.	TRBJ2-5	CAISLSGTRGETQYF	TGTGCCATCAGCCTAAGCGGGACACGTGGAGAGACCCAGTACTTC
TRBV18	.	TRBD2	TRBJ2-1	CASSPMGLAGGDEQFF	TGTGCCAGCTCACCGATGGGACTAGCGGGAGGCGATGAGCAGTTCTTC
TRBV15	once	.	TRBJ1-3	CATSKDISSGNTIYF	TGTGCCACCAGCAAGGACATTTCCTCTGGAAACACCATATATTTT
TRBV19	.	TRBD2	TRBJ2-1	CASSIVGSGRGEQFF	TGTGCCAGTAGTATAGTTGGTAGCGGGAGAGGTGAGCAGTTCTTC
TRBV4-1	.	TRBD2	TRBJ2-7	CASSPPLAGEKYEQYF	TGCGCCAGCAGCCCCCCTTTGGCGGGAGAGAAGTACGAGCAGTACTTC
TRBV11-3	.	TRBD2	TRBJ2-3	CASSHSGGRNTQYF	TGTGCCAGCAGCCATAGCGGGGGAAGGAATACGCAGTATTTT
TRBV10-2	.	TRBD2	TRBJ2-7	CATMSAYSGRTYEQYF	TGCGCCACCATGTCCGCCTATAGCGGGAGGACCTACGAGCAGTACTTC
TRBV4-2	.	.	TRBJ1-2	CASSQGSADNYGYTF	TGTGCCAGCAGCCAAGGGTCGGCGGATAACTATGGCTACACCTTC
TRBV10-3	.	.	TRBJ1-4	CAISVGAETTNEKLFF	TGTGCCATCAGTGTTGGGGCAGAAACAACTAATGAAAAACTGTTTTTT
TRBV6-6	.	.	TRBJ1-3	CASSRPESGNTIYF	TGTGCCAGCAGCCGACCGGAGTCTGGAAACACCATATATTTT